The 8 T cell receptor beta chains presented below share a single source sample, sequenced in a study of blood T cell repertoires in COVID-19. Assay used: immunoSEQ multiplex PCR; TCRdb lists only in-frame clones, some missing. This sample carries about 160,000 clones, approximately 88% of them seen once, and the ten largest clones take roughly 9%. The material sequenced was peripheral blood. These receptor sequences come from a woman aged 80 or older with active or convalescent COVID-19.

This rearrangement joins TRBV5-4 to TRBJ2-3; 12 bases align to TRBD2. The germline gives CDR1 SGHNT, CDR2 YYREEE (reference sequence). The V and J ends lost 1 base and 4 bases, in that order; junction bases with no gene match: 4. The CDR3 spans 16 residues. The CDR3 loop reads CASSLSSGGAADTQYF. The CDR3 DNA is TGTGCCAGCAGCTTGTCTAGCGGGGGGGCCGCAGATACGCAGTATTTT.

This clone appeared once. The V and J genes are TRBV7-9 and TRBJ1-4, with TRBD1 as a possible D gene (6 bases). The CDR3 covers 16 residues. Per germline, CDR1 SEHNR and CDR2 FQNEAQ (reference sequence). Trimming took 5 bases from V and 0 from J, leaving 13 bases between them. DNA of the CDR3: TGTGCCAGCAGCATCGGACAGCTTGCAACTAATGAAAAACTGTTTTTT. Protein sequence: CASSIGQLATNEKLFF.

The gene calls are TRBV4-1 and TRBJ1-2; D call uncertain. The V end was cut by 1 base, the J end by 2 bases, with 8 bases between. From germline, CDR1 is MGHRA and CDR2 YSYEKL. The CDR3 covers 14 residues. The CDR3 coding sequence is TGCGCCAGCAGCCAAGGTTCAGGAAACTATGGCTACACCTTC. It yields the protein CASSQGSGNYGYTF.

J is TRBJ2-2 and V is TRBV3-1 (or the pseudogene TRBV3-2), with D maybe TRBD1 (6 bases). The ends were cut back, 1 base at V and 7 bases at J, with 13 bases in the middle. Germline values: CDR1 LGHDT, CDR2 YNNKEL (reference sequence). The CDR3 length is 15 residues. Written as DNA, the CDR3 is TGTGCCAGCAGCCAAGGCGTGGGGGCGGGCGGGGAGCTGTTTTTT. Encoded protein: CASSQGVGAGGELFF.

The rearrangement joins TRBV19 to TRBJ1-3; weak D call: TRBD1 (5 bases). Germline CDR1 LNHDA, CDR2 SQIVND (reference sequence). The ends were cut back, 5 bases at V and 7 bases at J, with 12 bases in the middle. The CDR3 runs 13 residues. The CDR3 region has the DNA TGTGCCAGTAGTTCGGCAGGGCGGAACACCATATATTTT. Residues: CASSSAGRNTIYF.

This sequence joins TRBV6-2 or TRBV6-3 and TRBJ1-4, with 10 bases identical to TRBD1. This CDR3 is 14 amino acids long. With V trimmed by 2 bases and J by 7 bases, 1 base remained unmatched. Germline assignment: CDR1 MNHEY and CDR2 SVGEGT. The CDR3 nucleotides are TGTGCCAGCAGTTACGACAGGGGGCGTGAAAAACTGTTTTTT. This encodes CASSYDRGREKLFF.

The chain joins TRBV6-5 to TRBJ1-1; 9 bases are shared with TRBD1. The V segment lost 5 bases and the J segment 4 bases; nucleotides outside the gene matches: 8. Per the germline V gene, CDR1 is MNHEY and CDR2 is SVGAGI. The CDR3 is made up of 15 amino acids. The CDR3 DNA reads as TGTGCCAGCAGTCCTACAGGGGGCCAGGGCACTGAAGCTTTCTTT. Its protein product is CASSPTGGQGTEAFF.

The CDR3 here is CASSRTGSHEQFF. The DNA for the CDR3 is TGTGCCAGCAGTCGGACAGGTAGTCATGAGCAGTTCTTC. The chain carries TRBV6-5 and TRBJ2-1; TRBD1 agrees at 7 bases. J lost 8 bases, V lost 5 bases, and 6 bases had no gene match. The length of the CDR3 is 13 residues. Germline CDR1 and CDR2: MNHEY and SVGAGI.